What follows describes a single TCR beta chain. The data stem from a study of blood T cell repertoires in COVID-19. Study as a whole: T cells, B-cell-depleted T cells, or PBMCs supplied cDNA or gDNA.

Authors' data handling: Using reference gene primer amplification, nucleated cell counts were estimated. The data were produced by immunoSEQ multiplex PCR, yet TCRdb's version contains in-frame clones alone and is incomplete. For V, J and clone size, that table is used; D and trimming come from the DNA. The sample holds 150,000 to 200,000 clones; roughly 89% are singletons and the top ten take 1.6%. The clonotype was recovered from a woman in her forties or fifties with acute or convalescent COVID-19. The sequenced material came from peripheral blood.

CDR3 region: CASSFGGNTIYF. The CDR3 region has the DNA TGTGCCAGCAGCTTCGGGGGAAACACCATATATTTT. This chain connects TRBV11-2 to TRBJ1-3; D remains unclear. Germline V gene data show CDR1 as SGHAT and CDR2 as FQNNGV. The germline V and J ends were trimmed by 3 bases and 4 bases, with 4 bases remaining between them. There are 12 residues in the CDR3. Full variable domain (remainder filled in from reference TRBV11-2 and TRBJ1-3): EAGVAQSPRYKIIEKRQSVAFWCNPISGHATLYWYQQILGQGPKLLIQFQNNGVVDDSQLPKDRFSAERLKGVDSTLKIQPAKLEDSAVYLCASSFGGNTIYFGEGSWLTVV.